This TCR beta chain came from a study of cytomegalovirus exposure and HLA in healthy donors. Germline CDR1 and CDR2: MNHNY and SVGAGI (reference sequence). V was pared by 3 bases and J by 7 bases, with 11 bases of the junction left unmatched. The CDR3 length is 16 residues. Points on this clone: No antigen is known for it.

Study-level findings and limits: The classifier reportedly diagnosed cytomegalovirus status with high sensitivity and specificity.

Libraries were prepared by immunoSEQ multiplex PCR; TCRdb keeps only in-frame clonotypes and omits some of them. Altogether about 250,000 clones are present, roughly 87% being singletons, with the ten largest covering about 12%. Material for sequencing was PBMCs. The chain couples TRBV6-6 to TRBJ1-5, with 8 bases matching TRBD1. This receptor was identified in a man between 18 and 35 years old in good health and CMV-seropositive. The CDR3: CASSYRAGTGIQPQHF. DNA for the CDR3: TGTGCCAGCAGTTATAGAGCCGGGACAGGTATACAGCCCCAGCATTTT.